Each of the 11 T cell receptor beta chains below was sequenced from the same sample in a study of cytotoxic CD8 clonotypes in ibrutinib-treated CLL. Assay: immunoSEQ multiplex PCR; the TCRdb copy retains only in-frame clones and omits some. This table has approximately 140,000 clones, roughly 77% appearing once. The material sequenced was PBMCs, taken after 12 months of ibrutinib treatment. Every receptor here comes from a human donor with chronic lymphocytic leukemia.

This sequence joins TRBV15 and TRBJ1-2; 11 bases line up with TRBD1. The J segment lost 1 base and the V segment lost 4 bases, leaving 8 bases of the junction unmatched. There are 17 residues in the CDR3. Germline CDR1 is LNHNV and CDR2 is YYDKDF (reference sequence). Here the CDR3 DNA reads TGTGCCACCAGCACATCCCGGGACAGGGGGATTAACTATGGCTACACCTTC. This encodes CATSTSRDRGINYGYTF.

This clone was observed a single time. The chain links TRBV7-2 to TRBJ2-7; D is ambiguous. V lost 5 bases and J lost 0, with 11 bases in between. CDR1 is SGHTA, CDR2 FQGNSA, per germline. This CDR3 is built from 14 residues. CDR3 residues: CASSPRPDSYEQYF. The CDR3 nucleotides read TGTGCCAGCAGCCCTAGGCCCGACTCCTACGAGCAGTACTTC.

The V call is TRBV27, the J call TRBJ1-5, with 9 nucleotides matching TRBD1. The CDR3 length is 16 residues. The J segment lost 0 bases and the V segment lost 6 bases, leaving 6 bases of the junction unmatched. Germline V gene sequence: CDR1 MNHEY, CDR2 SMNVEV (reference sequence). The DNA of the CDR3 is TGTGCCAGCAGGACAACAGGGGGCAATAGCAATCAGCCCCAGCATTTT. Residues: CASRTTGGNSNQPQHF.

As for this clone: Additional DNA sequences in this sample encode the identical CDR3. The chain couples TRBV19 to TRBJ2-7; TRBD1 matches at 8 bases. The CDR3 length is 14 residues. The V segment lost 6 bases and the J segment 2 bases; nucleotides outside the gene matches: 6. From germline, CDR1 is LNHDA and CDR2 SQIVND (reference sequence). The CDR3 DNA sequence: TGTGCCAGTAGCCCCAGGGACAGGCCCTACGAGCAGTACTTC. Encoded protein: CASSPRDRPYEQYF.

The chain combines TRBV7-9 with TRBJ2-1; possible D gene TRBD2, 5 bases. Between the trimmed V and J ends, which lost 0 bases and 6 bases, there was a span of 6 bases. Germline lookup yields CDR1 SEHNR and CDR2 FQNEAQ (reference sequence). The CDR3 has 13 residues. CDR3 sequence (DNA): TGTGCCAGCAGCTTAGCACTAGTCAATGAGCAGTTCTTC. Its protein product is CASSLALVNEQFF.

This clone appeared a few times. The V call is TRBV5-4, the J call TRBJ1-6; D is unclear. The CDR3 totals 14 residues. Germline V CDR1 and CDR2: SGHNT, YYREEE (reference sequence). Trimming left V 3 bases short and J 3 bases short, with 7 bases between. CDR3 DNA sequence: TGTGCCAGCAGCTCAGGATTCTATAATTCACCCCTCCACTTT. It encodes CASSSGFYNSPLHF. Filled out from reference TRBV5-4 and TRBJ1-6, the complete variable domain reads ETGVTQSPTHLIKTRGQQVTLRCSSQSGHNTVSWYQQALGQGPQFIFQYYREEENGRGNFPPRFSGLQFPNYSSELNVNALELDDSALYLCASSSGFYNSPLHFGNGTRLTVT.

The chain has TRBV7-2 and TRBJ1-4, with a possible D match to TRBD1 (5 bases). The CDR3 has 14 residues. Per germline, CDR1 SGHTA and CDR2 FQGNSA. V dropped 5 bases and J dropped 10 bases, with 17 bases sitting between them. CDR3 loop: CASSPDLGLGKLFF. The CDR3 DNA sequence: TGTGCCAGCAGCCCCGACCTGGGACTGGGAAAACTGTTTTTT.

The rearrangement joins TRBV28 to TRBJ1-4; 9 bases line up with TRBD1. V shed 6 bases and J 5 bases; nucleotides not matched to a gene: 7. There are 15 residues in the CDR3. CDR1 and CDR2 from the germline V gene are MDHEN and SYDVKM. The CDR3 DNA is TGTGCCAGCAGACGATCCGGGACAGGGAATGAAAAACTGTTTTTT. Translated, it gives CASRRSGTGNEKLFF.

The rearrangement joins TRBV11-1 to TRBJ2-1; 11 bases match TRBD2. The germline V gene has CDR1 SGHAT and CDR2 FQDESV (reference sequence). V lost 5 bases to trimming and J lost 0 bases; unmatched junction nucleotides: 3. The CDR3 contains 16 residues. Here the CDR3 DNA reads TGTGCCAGCAGCACTAGCGGGGGAAGCTCCTACAATGAGCAGTTCTTC. Encoded protein: CASSTSGGSSYNEQFF.

CDR3 sequence reads: CASSLSPGTGFNQPQHF. The CDR3 DNA is TGTGCCAGCAGCTTAAGTCCCGGGACAGGGTTCAATCAGCCCCAGCATTTT. The chain combines TRBV5-6 with TRBJ1-5, with 9 bases aligning to TRBD1. Germline assignment: CDR1 SGHDT and CDR2 YYEEEE. The CDR3 loop spans 17 amino acids. With 2 bases clipped from V and 3 bases from J, the junction kept 9 bases outside the gene matches.

The chain recombines TRBV29-1 with TRBJ2-7; 8 positions match TRBD1. V was pared by 4 bases and J by 3 bases, with 11 bases of the junction left unmatched. The CDR3 extends over 15 amino acids. Germline CDR1 reads SQVTM; CDR2 reads ANQGSEA. CDR3 sequence reads: CSVGGLGQGGYEQYF. The CDR3 DNA follows: TGCAGCGTTGGGGGGCTTGGACAGGGAGGCTACGAGCAGTACTTC.